This T cell receptor beta chain was recovered during a study of cytomegalovirus exposure and HLA in healthy donors. Study background: A prior analysis found about 120 million unique TCR beta sequences from around 180 million T cells. General study points: The study designated 150 to 200 TCR beta chains cytomegalovirus-associated. Roughly uniform sequencing depth across donors was assumed, possibly incorrectly.

This CDR3 has 15 amino acids. Germline V gives CDR1 SGHDT, CDR2 YYEEEE. V gave up 4 bases and J gave up 4 bases; unmatched junction bases: 10. Turning to this clone: The antigen remains undetermined.

This PCR relied on a set of 60 Vbeta primers and 13 Jbeta primers. Libraries were prepared by immunoSEQ multiplex PCR; TCRdb keeps only in-frame clonotypes and omits some of them. The sample has 100,000 or so clones; over 75% are singletons. The sample comprised PBMCs. V gene TRBV5-6 combines with J gene TRBJ2-5; 7 bases fit TRBD2. This sequence was found in a man aged 18 to 29 in good health and CMV-seronegative. CDR3: CASSRGLDSRETQYF. CDR3 bases: TGTGCCAGCAGCCGAGGACTAGACTCGCGAGAGACCCAGTACTTC.